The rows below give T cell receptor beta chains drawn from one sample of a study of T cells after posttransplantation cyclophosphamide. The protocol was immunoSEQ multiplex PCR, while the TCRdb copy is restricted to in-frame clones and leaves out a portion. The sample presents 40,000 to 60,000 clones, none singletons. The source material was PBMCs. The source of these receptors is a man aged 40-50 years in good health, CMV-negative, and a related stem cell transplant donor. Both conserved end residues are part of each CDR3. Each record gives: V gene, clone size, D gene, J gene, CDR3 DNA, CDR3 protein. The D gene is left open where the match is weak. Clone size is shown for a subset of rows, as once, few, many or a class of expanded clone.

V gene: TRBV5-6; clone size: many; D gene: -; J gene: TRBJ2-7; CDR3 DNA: TGTGCCAGCAGCCTCTACTCCTACGAGCAGTACTTC; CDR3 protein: CASSLYSYEQYF
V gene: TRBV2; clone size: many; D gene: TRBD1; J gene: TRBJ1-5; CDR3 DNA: TGTGCCAGCAGTAGACAGGGCGCCTATCAGCCCCAGCATTTT; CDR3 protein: CASSRQGAYQPQHF
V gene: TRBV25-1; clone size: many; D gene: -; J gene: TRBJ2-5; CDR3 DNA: TGTGCCAGCAGGGCGGGGCAAGAGACCCAGTACTTC; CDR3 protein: CASRAGQETQYF
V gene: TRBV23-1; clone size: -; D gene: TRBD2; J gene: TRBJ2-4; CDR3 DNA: TGCGCCAGCAGCCCCCGAGGGACTACTACATTTCTAGCCAAAAACATTCAGTACTTC; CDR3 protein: CASSPRGTTTFLAKNIQYF
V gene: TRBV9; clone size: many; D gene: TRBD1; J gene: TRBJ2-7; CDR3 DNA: TGTGCCAGCAGCCAGGGACAGGCGAGCTCCTACGAGCAGTACTTC; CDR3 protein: CASSQGQASSYEQYF
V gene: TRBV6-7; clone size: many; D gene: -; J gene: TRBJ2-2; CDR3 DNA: TGTGCCAGACTAGTCCCCCGGGAGCTGTTTTTT; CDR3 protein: CARLVPRELFF
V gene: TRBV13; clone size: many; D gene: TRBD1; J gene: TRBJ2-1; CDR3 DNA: TGTGCCAGCAGCTCCAGAAGACAGGGGTGGTCCTACAATGAGCAGTTCTTC; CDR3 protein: CASSSRRQGWSYNEQFF
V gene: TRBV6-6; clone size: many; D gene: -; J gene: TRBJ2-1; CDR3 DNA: TGTGCCAGCAGTTACTCGAGGAGGGAGCAGTTCTTC; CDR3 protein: CASSYSRREQFF
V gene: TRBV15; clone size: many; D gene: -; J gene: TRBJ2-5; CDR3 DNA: TGTGCCACCAGCAGGGTGGGCTCCTCAGGGGAGACCCAGTACTTC; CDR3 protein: CATSRVGSSGETQYF
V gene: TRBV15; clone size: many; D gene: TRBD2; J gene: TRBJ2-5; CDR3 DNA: TGTGCCACCAGCAGAGGACTAGCGGAAGAGACCCAGTACTTC; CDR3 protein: CATSRGLAEETQYF
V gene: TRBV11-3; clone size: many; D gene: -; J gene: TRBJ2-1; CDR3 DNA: TGTGCCAGCAGCTTAAGAGTTGGAGATGAGCAGTTCTTC; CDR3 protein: CASSLRVGDEQFF
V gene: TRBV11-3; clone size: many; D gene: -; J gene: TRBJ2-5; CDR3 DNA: TGTGCCAGCAGCTTAGACGGGCAGGGTGAAGAGACCCAGTACTTC; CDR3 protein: CASSLDGQGEETQYF
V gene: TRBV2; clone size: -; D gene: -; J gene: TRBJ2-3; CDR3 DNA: TGTGCCAGCCTGGCCAGGGGTTCGGATACGCAGTATTTT; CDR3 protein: CASLARGSDTQYF
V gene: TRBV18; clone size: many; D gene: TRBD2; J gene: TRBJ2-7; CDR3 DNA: TGTGCCAGCTCACCGGGTAGCGGGGTATCCTACGAGCAGTACTTC; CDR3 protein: CASSPGSGVSYEQYF
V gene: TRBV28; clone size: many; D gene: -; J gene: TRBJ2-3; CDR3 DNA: TGTGCCAGCCCCCCGGGACAATTCACAGATACGCAGTATTTT; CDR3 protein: CASPPGQFTDTQYF
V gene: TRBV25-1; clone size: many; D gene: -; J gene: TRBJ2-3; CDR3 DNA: TGTGCTTCAACGAGCGGGACAACAGATACGCAGTATTTT; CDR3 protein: CASTSGTTDTQYF
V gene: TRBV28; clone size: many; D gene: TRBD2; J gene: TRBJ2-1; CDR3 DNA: TGTGCCAGCAGTTCGGGACTAGCGGGAGGGAATGAGCAGTTCTTC; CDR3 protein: CASSSGLAGGNEQFF
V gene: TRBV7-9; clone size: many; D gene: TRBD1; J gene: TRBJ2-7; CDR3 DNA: TGTGCCAGCAGCCGTACAGGGGGCTCCTACGAGCAGTACTTC; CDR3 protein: CASSRTGGSYEQYF
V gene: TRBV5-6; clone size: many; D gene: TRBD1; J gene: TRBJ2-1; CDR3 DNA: TGTGCCAGCAGCTGGGGACAGGGAGGCAATGAGCAGTTCTTC; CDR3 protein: CASSWGQGGNEQFF
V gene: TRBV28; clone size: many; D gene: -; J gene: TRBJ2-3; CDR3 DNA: TGTGCCAGCAACTTGGACAGTCATGTCACAGATACGCAGTATTTT; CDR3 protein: CASNLDSHVTDTQYF
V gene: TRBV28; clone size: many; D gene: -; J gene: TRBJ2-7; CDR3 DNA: TGTGCCAGCAGCGGATACAGGGAAGGACTCTACGAGCAGTACTTC; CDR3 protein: CASSGYREGLYEQYF
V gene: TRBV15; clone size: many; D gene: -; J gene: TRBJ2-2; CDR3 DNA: TGTGCCACCAGCGCCCGACAGGCCACCGGGGAGCTGTTTTTT; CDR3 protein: CATSARQATGELFF
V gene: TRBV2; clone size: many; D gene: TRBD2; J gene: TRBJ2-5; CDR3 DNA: TGTGCCAAGGGGGCGGTGGCGGGAGGGCCGGAGACCCAGTACTTC; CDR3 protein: CAKGAVAGGPETQYF
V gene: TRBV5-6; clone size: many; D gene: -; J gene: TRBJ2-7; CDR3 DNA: TGTGCCAGCAGCCCCCCCGCCCCGGGGGAGCAGTACTTC; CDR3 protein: CASSPPAPGEQYF
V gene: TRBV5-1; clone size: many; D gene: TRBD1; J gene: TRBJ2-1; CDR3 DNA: TGCGCCAGCAGCTCCGGACAGGGAAGCTACAATGAGCAGTTCTTC; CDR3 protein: CASSSGQGSYNEQFF
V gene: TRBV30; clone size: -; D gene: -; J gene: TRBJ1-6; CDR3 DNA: TGTGCCTGGAGTGTAAGAGACAGATCACCCCTCCACTTT; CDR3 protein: CAWSVRDRSPLHF
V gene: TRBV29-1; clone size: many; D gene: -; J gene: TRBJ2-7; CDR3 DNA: TGCAGCGTTGTCGGGGGTAGTCTCTACGAGCAGTACTTC; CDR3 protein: CSVVGGSLYEQYF
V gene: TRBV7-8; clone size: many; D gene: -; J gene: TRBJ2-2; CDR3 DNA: TGTGCCAGCAGCCCGGTGGCAGGGGGGACCGGGGAGCTGTTTTTT; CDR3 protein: CASSPVAGGTGELFF
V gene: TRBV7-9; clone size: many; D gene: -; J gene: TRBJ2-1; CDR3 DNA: TGTGCCAGCAGCTTAGCGAGAGAGGTTAACAATGAGCAGTTCTTC; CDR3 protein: CASSLAREVNNEQFF
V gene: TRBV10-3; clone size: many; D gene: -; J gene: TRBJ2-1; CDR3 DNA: TGTGCCATCAGGACGGACAAAGACAATGAGCAGTTCTTC; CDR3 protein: CAIRTDKDNEQFF
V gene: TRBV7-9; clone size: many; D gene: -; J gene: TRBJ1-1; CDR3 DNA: TGTGCCAGCAGCTTAGTCTCCGGGGAAGCTTTCTTT; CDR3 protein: CASSLVSGEAFF
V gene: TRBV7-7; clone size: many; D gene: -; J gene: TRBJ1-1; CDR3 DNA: TGTGCCAGCAGCCTACGGGGGATCACTGAAGCTTTCTTT; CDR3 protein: CASSLRGITEAFF
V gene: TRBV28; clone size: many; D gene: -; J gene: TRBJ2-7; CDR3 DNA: TGTGCCAGCAGTTTTGGAACGGGAGAGGATTACGAGCAGTACTTC; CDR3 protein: CASSFGTGEDYEQYF
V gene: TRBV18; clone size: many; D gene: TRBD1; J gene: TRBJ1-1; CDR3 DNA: TGTGCCAGCTCACGCGGAGAACAGGGGTATCCGAACACTGAAGCTTTCTTT; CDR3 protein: CASSRGEQGYPNTEAFF
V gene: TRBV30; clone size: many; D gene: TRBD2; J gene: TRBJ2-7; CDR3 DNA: TGTGCCTGGAGTGTAAGCGGGAGGGGGTACGAGCAGTACTTC; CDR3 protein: CAWSVSGRGYEQYF
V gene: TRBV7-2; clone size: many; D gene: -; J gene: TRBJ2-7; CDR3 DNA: TGTGCCAGCAGCTTGGTAGGGGTGGGCTACGAGCAGTACTTC; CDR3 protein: CASSLVGVGYEQYF
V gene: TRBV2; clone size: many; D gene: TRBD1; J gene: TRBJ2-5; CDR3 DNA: TGTGCCAGCAGGCCGACAGGGGGACAAGAGACCCAGTACTTC; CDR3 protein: CASRPTGGQETQYF
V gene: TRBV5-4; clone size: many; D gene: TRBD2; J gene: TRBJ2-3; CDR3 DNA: TGTGCCAGCGCGATTACGGGAGGGCCGGAAGATACGCAGTATTTT; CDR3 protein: CASAITGGPEDTQYF
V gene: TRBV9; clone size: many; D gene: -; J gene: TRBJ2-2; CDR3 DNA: TGTGCCAGCAGCGTTTTGGCGGGGACCGCGAACACCGGGGAGCTGTTTTTT; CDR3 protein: CASSVLAGTANTGELFF
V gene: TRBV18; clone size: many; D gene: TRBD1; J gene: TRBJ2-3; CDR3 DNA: TGTGCCAGCTCACCACAGACAGGGTCCTCAGATACGCAGTATTTT; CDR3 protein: CASSPQTGSSDTQYF
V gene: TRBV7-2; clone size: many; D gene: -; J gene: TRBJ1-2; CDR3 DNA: TGTGCCAGCAGAGGGACTTATGGCTACACCTTC; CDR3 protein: CASRGTYGYTF
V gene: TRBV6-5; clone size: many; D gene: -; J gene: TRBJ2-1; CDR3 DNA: TGTGCCAGCAGTTACTCTGAGGCAGGGGCAAACAATGAGCAGTTCTTC; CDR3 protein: CASSYSEAGANNEQFF
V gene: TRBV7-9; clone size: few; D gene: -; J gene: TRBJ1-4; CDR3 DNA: TGTGCCAGCAGCTTAGTAGTGACAGCCTCTAATGAAAAACTGTTTTTT; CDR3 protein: CASSLVVTASNEKLFF
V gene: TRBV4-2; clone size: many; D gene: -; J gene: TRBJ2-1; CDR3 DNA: TGTGCCAGCAGCCAAGAGAAGGGGAATGAGCAGTTCTTC; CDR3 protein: CASSQEKGNEQFF
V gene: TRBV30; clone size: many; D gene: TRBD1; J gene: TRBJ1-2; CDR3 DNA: TGTGCCTGGAGCGTCCTCCGTCCGGGACAGGCTTATGGCTACACCTTC; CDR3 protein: CAWSVLRPGQAYGYTF
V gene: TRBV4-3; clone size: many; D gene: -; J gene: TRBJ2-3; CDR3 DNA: TGCGCCAGCAGCCAGTTAGCCGCAGATACGCAGTATTTT; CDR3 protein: CASSQLAADTQYF
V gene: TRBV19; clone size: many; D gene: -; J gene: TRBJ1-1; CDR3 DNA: TGTGCCAGTAGGACATACACTGAAGCTTTCTTT; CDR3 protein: CASRTYTEAFF
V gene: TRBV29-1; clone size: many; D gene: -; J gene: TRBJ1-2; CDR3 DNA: TGCAGCGTTGAAAACCCGGCCGGGATTAACTATGGCTACACCTTC; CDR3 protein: CSVENPAGINYGYTF